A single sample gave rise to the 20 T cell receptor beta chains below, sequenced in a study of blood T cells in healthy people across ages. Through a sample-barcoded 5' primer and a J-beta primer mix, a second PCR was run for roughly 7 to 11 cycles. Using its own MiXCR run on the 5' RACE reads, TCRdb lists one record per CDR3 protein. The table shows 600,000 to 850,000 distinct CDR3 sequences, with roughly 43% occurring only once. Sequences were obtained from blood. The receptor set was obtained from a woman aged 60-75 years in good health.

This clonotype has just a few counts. The CDR3 reads CSARNRGYTGELFF. CDR3 nucleotide sequence: TGCAGTGCTAGAAACAGGGGCTACACCGGGGAGCTGTTTTTT. V is TRBV20-1 and J is TRBJ2-2; TRBD1 agrees at 7 bases. The J segment lost 3 bases and the V segment lost 2 bases, leaving 3 bases of the junction unmatched. From germline, CDR1 is DFQATT and CDR2 SNEGSKA (reference sequence). The length of the CDR3 is 14 residues.

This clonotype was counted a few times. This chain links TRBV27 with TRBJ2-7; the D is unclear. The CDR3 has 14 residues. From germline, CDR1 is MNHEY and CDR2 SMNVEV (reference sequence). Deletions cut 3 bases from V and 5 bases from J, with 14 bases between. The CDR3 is CASSFTHKAHEQYF. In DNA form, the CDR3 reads TGTGCCAGCAGTTTTACTCACAAGGCCCACGAGCAGTACTTC.

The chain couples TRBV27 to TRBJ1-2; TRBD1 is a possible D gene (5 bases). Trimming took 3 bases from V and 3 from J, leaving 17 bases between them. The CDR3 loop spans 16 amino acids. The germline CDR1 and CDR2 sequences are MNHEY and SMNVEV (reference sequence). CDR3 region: CASSFWGGRSDYGYTF. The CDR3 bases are TGTGCCAGCAGTTTTTGGGGGGGGAGAAGCGACTATGGCTACACCTTC.

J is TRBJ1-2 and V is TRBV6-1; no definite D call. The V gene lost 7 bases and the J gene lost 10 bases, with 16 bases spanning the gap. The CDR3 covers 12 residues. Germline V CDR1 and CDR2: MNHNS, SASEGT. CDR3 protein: CASTQGRWAYTF. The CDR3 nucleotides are TGTGCCAGCACCCAAGGCAGGTGGGCCTACACCTTC.

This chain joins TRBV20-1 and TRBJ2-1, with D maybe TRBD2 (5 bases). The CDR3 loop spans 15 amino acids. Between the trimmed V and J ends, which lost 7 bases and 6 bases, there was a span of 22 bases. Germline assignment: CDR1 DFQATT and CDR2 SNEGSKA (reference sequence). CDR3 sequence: CSGPNPRGSFNEQFF. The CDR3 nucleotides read TGCAGTGGCCCGAATCCTCGAGGGAGCTTCAATGAGCAGTTCTTC.

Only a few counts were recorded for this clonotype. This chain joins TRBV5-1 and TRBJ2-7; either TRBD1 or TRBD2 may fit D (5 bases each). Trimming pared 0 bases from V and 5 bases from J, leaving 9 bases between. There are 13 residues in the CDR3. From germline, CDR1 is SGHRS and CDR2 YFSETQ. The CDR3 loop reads CASSLARENEQYF. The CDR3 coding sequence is TGCGCCAGCAGCTTGGCCAGGGAGAACGAGCAGTACTTC.

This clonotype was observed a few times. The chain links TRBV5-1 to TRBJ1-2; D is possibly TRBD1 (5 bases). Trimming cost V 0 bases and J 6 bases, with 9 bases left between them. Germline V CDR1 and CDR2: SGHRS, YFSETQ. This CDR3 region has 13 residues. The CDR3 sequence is CASSLAGFDGYTF. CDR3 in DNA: TGCGCCAGCAGCTTGGCAGGGTTCGATGGCTACACCTTC.

DNA of the CDR3: TGCGCCAGCAGCGTCCGGGACACCACCTACGAGCAGTACTTC. The encoded protein is CASSVRDTTYEQYF. V is TRBV5-1 and J is TRBJ2-7; possible D gene TRBD1, 6 bases. The germline CDR1 and CDR2 sequences are SGHRS and YFSETQ. Trimming took off 4 bases at V and 2 bases at J, with 13 bases between the two ends. The CDR3 covers 14 residues.

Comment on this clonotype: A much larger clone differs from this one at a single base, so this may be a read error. CDR3 coding DNA: TGCGCCAGCAGCCAAGAGAAGCGGGGCATTAATGAGCAGTTCTTC. Translated, it gives CASSQEKRGINEQFF. The chain employs TRBV4-3 and TRBJ2-1, with 7 positions matching TRBD2. CDR3 length: 15 amino acids. Germline trimming cut 0 bases from V and 7 bases from J; bases unmatched to any gene: 6. Germline V lookup: CDR1 LGHNA, CDR2 YSLEER.

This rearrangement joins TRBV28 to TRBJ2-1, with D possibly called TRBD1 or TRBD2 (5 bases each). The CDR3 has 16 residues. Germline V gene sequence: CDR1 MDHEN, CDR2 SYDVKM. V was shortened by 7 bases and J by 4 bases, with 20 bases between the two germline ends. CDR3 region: CASITGSLAGYNEQFF. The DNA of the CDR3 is TGTGCCAGCATAACTGGGTCCCTAGCAGGGTACAATGAGCAGTTCTTC.

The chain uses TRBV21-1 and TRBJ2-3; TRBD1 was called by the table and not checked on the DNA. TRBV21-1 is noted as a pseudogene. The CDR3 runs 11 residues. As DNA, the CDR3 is TGTGCCAGCAGCTCAGGGGCTACGCAGTATTTT. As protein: CASSSGATQYF.

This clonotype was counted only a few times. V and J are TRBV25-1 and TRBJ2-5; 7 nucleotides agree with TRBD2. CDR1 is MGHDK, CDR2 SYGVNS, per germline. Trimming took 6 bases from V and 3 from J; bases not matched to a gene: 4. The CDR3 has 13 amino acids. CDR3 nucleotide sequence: TGTGCCAGCAGATTTGCGGGGGAAGAGACCCAGTACTTC. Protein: CASRFAGEETQYF.

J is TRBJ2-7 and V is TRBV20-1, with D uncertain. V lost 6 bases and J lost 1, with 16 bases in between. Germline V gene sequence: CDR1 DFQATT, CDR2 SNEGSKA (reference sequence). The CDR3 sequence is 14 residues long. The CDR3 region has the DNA TGCAGTGCCCCCACCAGAGTGTCATCCTACGAGCAGTACTTC. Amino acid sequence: CSAPTRVSSYEQYF.

As DNA, the CDR3 is TGTGCCAGCAGCTTAGAGGGGACGAGGGGCGGCTACACCTTC. Its translation is CASSLEGTRGGYTF. The chain couples TRBV7-2 to TRBJ1-2; tentative D call: TRBD1 (5 bases). The CDR3 is 14 residues long. Trimming cost V 1 base and J 8 bases, with 14 bases left between them. Germline CDR1 SGHTA, CDR2 FQGNSA.

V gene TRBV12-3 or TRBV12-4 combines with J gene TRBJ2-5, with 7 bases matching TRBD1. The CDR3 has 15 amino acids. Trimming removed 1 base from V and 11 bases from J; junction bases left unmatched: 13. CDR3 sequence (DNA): TGTGCCAGCAGTTTAGGGCAGGGGGTCCACAATGAGCAGTACTTC. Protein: CASSLGQGVHNEQYF.

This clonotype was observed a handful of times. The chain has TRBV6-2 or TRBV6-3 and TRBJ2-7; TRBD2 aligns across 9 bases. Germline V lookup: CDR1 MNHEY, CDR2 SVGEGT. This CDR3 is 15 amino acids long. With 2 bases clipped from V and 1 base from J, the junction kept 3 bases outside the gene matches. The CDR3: CASSYGGLASYEQYF. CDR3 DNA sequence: TGTGCCAGCAGTTACGGGGGACTAGCTTCCTACGAGCAGTACTTC.

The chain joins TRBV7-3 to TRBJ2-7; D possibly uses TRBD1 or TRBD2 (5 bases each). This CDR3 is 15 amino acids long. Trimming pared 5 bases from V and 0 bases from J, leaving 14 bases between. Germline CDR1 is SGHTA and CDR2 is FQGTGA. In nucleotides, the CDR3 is TGTGCCAGCAGCCCTGACGGGGCGGTCTCCTACGAGCAGTACTTC. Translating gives CASSPDGAVSYEQYF.

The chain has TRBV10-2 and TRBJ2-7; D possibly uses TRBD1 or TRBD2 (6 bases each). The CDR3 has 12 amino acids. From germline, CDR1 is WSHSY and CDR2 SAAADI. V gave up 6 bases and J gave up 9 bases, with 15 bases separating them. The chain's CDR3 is CASSPPGAGQYF. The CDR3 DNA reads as TGCGCCAGCAGCCCCCCGGGGGCGGGGCAGTACTTC.

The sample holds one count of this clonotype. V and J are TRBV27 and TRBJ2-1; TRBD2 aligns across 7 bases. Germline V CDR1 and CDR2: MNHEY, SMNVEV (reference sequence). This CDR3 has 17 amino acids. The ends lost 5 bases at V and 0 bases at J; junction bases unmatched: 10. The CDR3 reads CASSPGGGGSSYNEQFF. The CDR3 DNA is TGTGCCAGCAGTCCGGGCGGGGGAGGGAGCTCCTACAATGAGCAGTTCTTC.

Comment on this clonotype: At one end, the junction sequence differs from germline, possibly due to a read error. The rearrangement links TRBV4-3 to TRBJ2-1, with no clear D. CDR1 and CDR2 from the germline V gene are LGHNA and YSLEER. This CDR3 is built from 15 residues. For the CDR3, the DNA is TGCGCCAGCAGCCAAGAAGTCGGCCACTACAATGAGCAGTTATTC. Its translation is CASSQEVGHYNEQLF.